This T cell receptor beta chain originates from a study of Graves' ophthalmopathy and Graves' hyperthyroidism. RNA transcripts yielded amplified TCR beta CDR3 regions. Following a first-round RT-PCR that used HTBI primers, a second-round multiplex PCR was carried out. MiXCR, run by TCRdb on the multiplex PCR reads, gives a single entry per CDR3 protein. The profile shows over 500,000 distinct CDR3 sequences, 20% to 25% of them singletons. This clonotype was counted ten times or more. This clonotype originated in a woman aged 18-29 years with stable Graves' hyperthyroidism. Some clones in this sample may be carry-over from other donors' samples. The sequenced sample consisted of peripheral blood.

CDR3: CASSDSGGVLEQYF. As DNA, the CDR3 is TGTGCCAGCAGTGACTCCGGGGGCGTCTTGGAGCAGTACTTC. The genes are TRBV25-1 and TRBJ2-7; perhaps D is TRBD1 or TRBD2 (6 bases each). V was trimmed by 3 bases and J by 7 bases, leaving 16 bases between them. The V gene's germline CDR1 is MGHDK and CDR2 SYGVNS. The CDR3 covers 14 residues.